The subject of this entry is one T cell receptor beta chain. The CDR3 loop spans 17 amino acids. The ends lost 5 bases at V and 0 bases at J; junction bases unmatched: 9. The germline V gene encodes CDR1 GTSNPN and CDR2 SVGIG (reference sequence). The record originates from a study of blood T cell repertoires in COVID-19. Study-level background: Donors in the United States, Italy and Spain gave samples during acute or convalescent COVID-19. From T cells, B-cell-depleted T cells, or PBMCs came the material, which was cDNA or gDNA.

Study processing details: Nucleated cell number was recorded as an estimate derived from reference gene primer amplification. Assay: immunoSEQ multiplex PCR; the TCRdb copy retains only in-frame clones and omits some. Clonal size and the V and J genes are those of that table, whereas D and trimming came from the DNA. Seen here are tens of thousands of clones, more than 75% observed once, and the top ten hold roughly 3.5%. This receptor was identified in a man aged 45-60 years with active COVID-19. The sample taken for sequencing was peripheral blood. The chain employs TRBV30 and TRBJ2-6, with 8 bases lining up with TRBD2. Written as DNA, the CDR3 is TGTGCCTGGCACCCCGGGAGGGTTCGCTCTGGGGCCAACGTCCTGACTTTC. Protein: CAWHPGRVRSGANVLTF.